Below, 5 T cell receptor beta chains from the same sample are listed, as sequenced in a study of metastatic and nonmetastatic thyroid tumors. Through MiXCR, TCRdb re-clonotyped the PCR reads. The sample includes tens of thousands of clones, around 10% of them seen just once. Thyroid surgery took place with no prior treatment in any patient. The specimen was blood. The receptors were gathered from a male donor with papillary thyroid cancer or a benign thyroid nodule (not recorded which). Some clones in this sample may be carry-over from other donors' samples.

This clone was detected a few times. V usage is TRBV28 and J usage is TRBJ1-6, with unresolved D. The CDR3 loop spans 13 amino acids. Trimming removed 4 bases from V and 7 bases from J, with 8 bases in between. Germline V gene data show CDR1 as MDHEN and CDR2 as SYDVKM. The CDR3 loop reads CASSWEGNSPLHF. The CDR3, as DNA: TGTGCCAGCAGTTGGGAGGGAAATTCACCCCTCCACTTT.

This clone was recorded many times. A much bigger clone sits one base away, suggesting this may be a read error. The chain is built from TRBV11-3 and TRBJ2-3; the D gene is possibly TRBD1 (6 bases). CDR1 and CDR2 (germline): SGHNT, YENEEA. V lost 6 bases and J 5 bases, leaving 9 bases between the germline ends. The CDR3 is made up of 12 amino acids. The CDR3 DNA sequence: TGTGCCAGCAGTCCAGGGGTAGATACGCAGTATTTT. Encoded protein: CASSPGVDTQYF.

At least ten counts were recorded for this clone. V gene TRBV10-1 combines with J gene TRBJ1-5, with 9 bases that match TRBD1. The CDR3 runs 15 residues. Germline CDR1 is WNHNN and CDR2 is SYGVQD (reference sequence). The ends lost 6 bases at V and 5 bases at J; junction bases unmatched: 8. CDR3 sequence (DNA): TGCGCCAGCAGCTCGGGACAGGGAAGGGATCAGCCCCAGCATTTT. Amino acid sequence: CASSSGQGRDQPQHF.

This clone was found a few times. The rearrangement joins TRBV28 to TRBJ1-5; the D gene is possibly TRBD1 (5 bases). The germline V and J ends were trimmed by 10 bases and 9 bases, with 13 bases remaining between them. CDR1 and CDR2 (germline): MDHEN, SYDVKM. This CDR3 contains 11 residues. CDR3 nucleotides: TGTGCCAACTGGGGGGATGTGCCCCAGCATTTT. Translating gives CANWGDVPQHF.

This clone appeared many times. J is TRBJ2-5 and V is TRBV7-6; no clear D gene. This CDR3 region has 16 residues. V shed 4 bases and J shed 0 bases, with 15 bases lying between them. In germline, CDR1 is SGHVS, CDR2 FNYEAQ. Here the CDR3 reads CASSSRPDAHQETQYF. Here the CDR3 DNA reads TGTGCCAGCAGCTCCAGACCGGACGCCCACCAAGAGACCCAGTACTTC.